These T cell receptor beta chains were read from a single sample in a study of human T cells and chemical hapten exposure. TCRdb passed the RACE reads through MiXCR, listing each CDR3 protein once. The table has around 150,000 distinct CDR3 sequences, approximately 14% seen once; the top ten hold around 1.7%. The starting material was whole blood, obtained in connection with sensitization to the hapten diphenylcyclopropenone (DPC). These receptors originate from a woman in her 30s with alopecia areata. Some clones in this sample may be carry-over from other donors' samples. CDR3s include the opening cysteine and the closing phenylalanine or tryptophan. The D gene is left open where the match is weak. Size tells how often a clone was seen (once, few, many) or the class of an expanded clone, and some rows leave it out.

TRBD2	TRBJ2-3	many	TRBV12-3/TRBV12-4	CASSLGLAGGGTDTQYF	TGTGCCAGCAGTTTGGGTCTAGCGGGAGGCGGGACAGATACGCAGTATTTT
NA	TRBJ1-6	NA	TRBV7-9	CASSLVANSPLHF	TGTGCCAGCAGCTTAGTTGCGAATTCACCCCTCCACTTT
NA	TRBJ1-5	NA	TRBV6-1	CASNDSGYNQPQHF	TGTGCCAGCAATGATTCAGGGTACAATCAGCCCCAGCATTTT
NA	TRBJ2-7	few	TRBV7-2	CASSLDSPSEQYF	TGTGCCAGCAGCTTAGACTCCCCCAGTGAGCAGTACTTC
NA	TRBJ2-5	many	TRBV20-1	CSAISTETQYF	TGCAGTGCTATTAGTACAGAGACCCAGTACTTC
NA	TRBJ2-1	NA	TRBV29-1	CSVGLQSSYNEQFF	TGCAGCGTTGGACTGCAAAGCTCCTACAATGAGCAGTTCTTC
NA	TRBJ2-2	NA	TRBV7-2	CAVGGGMVTYTGELFF	TGTGCTGTGGGAGGAGGGATGGTCACGTACACCGGGGAGCTGTTTTTT
TRBD2	TRBJ2-3	NA	TRBV20-1	CSARDGSGRATDTQYF	TGCAGTGCTAGAGATGGCAGCGGGAGGGCCACAGATACGCAGTATTTT
NA	TRBJ1-2	few	TRBV11-3	CASTETGIGGYTF	TGTGCCAGCACCGAAACAGGGATAGGTGGCTACACCTTC
NA	TRBJ2-5	NA	TRBV4-1	CASSQGPGQETQYF	TGCGCCAGCAGCCAAGGGCCGGGACAAGAGACCCAGTACTTC
NA	TRBJ2-5	few	TRBV11-3	CASSLDQTDTQYF	TGTGCCAGCAGCTTAGATCAGACGGATACCCAGTACTTC
NA	TRBJ2-7	few	TRBV7-9	CASSSVRDRTYEQYF	TGTGCCAGCAGCTCAGTCCGGGACCGGACCTACGAGCAGTACTTC
TRBD2	TRBJ2-7	NA	TRBV20-1	CSAISGGSQYF	TGCAGTGCTATATCCGGCGGGAGTCAGTACTTC
TRBD2	TRBJ2-1	many	TRBV20-1	CSANLVAGALYNEQFF	TGCAGTGCTAACCTCGTAGCGGGAGCTTTATACAATGAGCAGTTCTTC
NA	TRBJ2-1	many	TRBV27	CASSARQSSYNEQFF	TGTGCCAGCAGTGCCAGACAGAGCTCCTACAATGAGCAGTTCTTC
NA	TRBJ2-1	few	TRBV18	CASSPIQSSYNEQFF	TGTGCCAGCTCACCAATCCAGTCCTCCTACAATGAGCAGTTCTTC
TRBD1	TRBJ1-3	few	TRBV3-1	CASSQRDRENTIYF	TGTGCCAGCAGCCAGAGGGACAGGGAAAACACCATATATTTT
NA	TRBJ2-7	NA	TRBV7-2	CASSPTGSNYEQYF	TGTGCCAGCAGCCCAACAGGGTCCAACTACGAGCAGTACTTC
NA	TRBJ1-4	few	TRBV21-1	CASSKDRRDEKLFF	TGTGCCAGCAGCAAGGACAGGCGTGATGAAAAACTGTTTTTT
NA	TRBJ2-3	NA	TRBV20-1	CSARDREGLRIRTDTQYF	TGCAGTGCTAGAGATCGAGAGGGACTTAGAATTCGCACAGATACGCAGTATTTT
NA	TRBJ2-3	NA	TRBV7-9	CASSPRPSGTDTQYF	TGTGCCAGCAGTCCCAGGCCCAGCGGGACAGATACGCAGTATTTT
TRBD2	TRBJ2-1	NA	TRBV7-9	CASSSTTSGGSYNEQFF	TGTGCCAGCAGCTCGACGACTAGCGGGGGGTCCTACAATGAGCAGTTCTTC
NA	TRBJ2-7	NA	TRBV18	CASSPPRALSYEQYF	TGTGCCAGCTCACCACCGCGTGCCCTCTCCTACGAGCAGTACTTC
NA	TRBJ1-3	NA	TRBV20-1	CSASPLSGIGNTIYF	TGCAGTGCTAGCCCGCTTTCGGGGATCGGAAACACCATATATTTT
TRBD1	TRBJ1-1	few	TRBV5-1	CASSFQTGVNTEAFF	TGCGCCAGCAGCTTTCAGACAGGGGTGAACACTGAAGCTTTCTTT
NA	TRBJ2-5	NA	TRBV25-1	CASSGKETQYF	TGTGCCAGCAGTGGCAAAGAGACCCAGTACTTC
TRBD1	TRBJ1-5	many	TRBV12-3/TRBV12-4	CASNQGQGSNQPQHF	TGTGCCAGCAACCAAGGACAGGGTAGCAATCAGCCCCAGCATTTT
NA	TRBJ2-2	few	TRBV10-3	CAIQDKNTGELFF	TGTGCCATCCAGGACAAGAACACCGGGGAGCTGTTTTTT
NA	TRBJ1-4	few	TRBV7-2	CASSPGPNQGSEKLFF	TGTGCCAGCAGCCCCGGACCGAACCAGGGGAGTGAAAAACTGTTTTTT
NA	TRBJ1-1	NA	TRBV3-1	CASTAKGGITEAFF	TGTGCCAGCACCGCGAAGGGAGGGATCACTGAAGCTTTCTTT
NA	TRBJ1-2	few	TRBV12-3/TRBV12-4	CASGGTPRDYGYTF	TGTGCCAGCGGAGGTACACCTCGGGACTATGGCTACACCTTC
NA	TRBJ2-3	NA	TRBV11-2	CASSLMGDTQYF	TGTGCCAGCAGCTTAATGGGAGATACGCAGTATTTT
NA	TRBJ2-3	many	TRBV11-2	CASSLNPTGTDTQYF	TGTGCCAGCAGCTTAAACCCCACTGGCACAGATACGCAGTATTTT
TRBD1	TRBJ2-2	NA	TRBV6-1	CASSEVLGTVFSGELFF	TGTGCCAGCAGTGAAGTGTTAGGGACAGTATTCTCCGGGGAGCTGTTTTTT
NA	TRBJ1-6	NA	TRBV6-6	CASAPTGGSRSSPLHF	TGTGCCAGCGCACCGACCGGCGGAAGCCGCTCTTCACCCCTCCACTTT
NA	TRBJ1-2	many	TRBV2	CASSEIRQGGYTF	TGTGCCAGCAGTGAGATTAGGCAGGGCGGCTACACCTTC
TRBD2	TRBJ2-3	NA	TRBV20-1	CSAPSHQRGATDTQYF	TGCAGTGCTCCGTCTCATCAGCGGGGGGCCACAGATACGCAGTATTTT
NA	TRBJ2-2	many	TRBV7-2	CASSFGGRTGELFF	TGTGCCAGCAGCTTTGGGGGCCGGACCGGGGAGCTGTTTTTT
TRBD2	TRBJ2-5	NA	TRBV29-1	CSVSETLAGFKRAQYF	TGCAGCGTCTCGGAGACTCTAGCGGGGTTCAAGAGGGCCCAGTACTTC
TRBD1	TRBJ1-5	many	TRBV7-6	CASSLRDSDQPQHF	TGTGCCAGCAGCTTACGGGACAGCGATCAGCCCCAGCATTTT
NA	TRBJ2-7	few	TRBV28	CASSLTGPHEQYF	TGTGCCAGCAGTCTCACAGGGCCCCACGAGCAGTACTTC
TRBD1	TRBJ2-5	few	TRBV7-2	CASSLDRGGQETQYF	TGTGCCAGCAGCTTAGACAGGGGCGGCCAAGAGACCCAGTACTTC
TRBD1	TRBJ2-2	few	TRBV6-2/TRBV6-3	CASNRDRVPGELFF	TGTGCCAGCAACAGAGACAGGGTCCCCGGGGAGCTGTTTTTT
NA	TRBJ2-3	few	TRBV29-1	CSVDEDTQYF	TGCAGCGTTGATGAGGATACGCAGTATTTT
NA	TRBJ2-1	few	TRBV11-2	CASSLGYQGNEQFF	TGTGCCAGCAGCTTAGGGTACCAAGGGAATGAGCAGTTCTTC
NA	TRBJ2-7	NA	TRBV7-9	CASSRGTDGLLDYEQYF	TGTGCCAGCAGCCGTGGGACGGACGGACTGCTAGACTACGAGCAGTACTTC
TRBD1	TRBJ1-5	NA	TRBV27	CASSSRTGGRDQPQHF	TGTGCCAGCAGTTCCCGGACAGGGGGACGGGATCAGCCCCAGCATTTT
TRBD1	TRBJ2-5	NA	TRBV28	CASRGTGNQETQYF	TGTGCCAGCAGGGGGACAGGGAACCAAGAGACCCAGTACTTC
TRBD2	TRBJ2-1	many	TRBV18	CASSPSLAGGGEFF	TGTGCCAGCTCACCATCACTAGCGGGAGGCGGAGAGTTCTTC
NA	TRBJ1-3	NA	TRBV6-1	CASSEATGTRNTIYF	TGTGCCAGCAGTGAAGCGACAGGTACCAGAAACACCATATATTTT
NA	TRBJ2-1	many	TRBV12-5	CASALGSSYNEQFF	TGTGCTAGTGCCTTGGGGAGCTCCTACAATGAGCAGTTCTTC
NA	TRBJ1-1	few	TRBV7-6	CASSSTQGISPLNTEAFF	TGTGCCAGCAGTTCAACTCAGGGGATTTCCCCATTGAACACTGAAGCTTTCTTT
NA	TRBJ1-1	few	TRBV20-1	CSAPPLGSTEAFF	TGCAGTGCTCCTCCTCTAGGGAGCACTGAAGCTTTCTTT
TRBD1	TRBJ2-2	NA	TRBV7-8	CASSPWTGYEVGELFF	TGTGCCAGCAGCCCTTGGACAGGGTATGAGGTCGGGGAGCTGTTTTTT